This record looks at one T cell receptor (beta chain) sequence and its context. These data come from a study of blood T cells in healthy people across ages. V gave up 3 bases and J gave up 3 bases; unmatched junction bases: 11. Per the germline V gene, CDR1 is MNHEY and CDR2 is SVGEGT. The CDR3 extends over 18 amino acids. For the second PCR, which ran for about 6 to 12 cycles, a sample-barcoded 5' primer and a J-beta primer mix were used. Tags on each cDNA molecule came from a template-switch adaptor with 12 random nucleotides. TCRdb re-called the 5' RACE reads with MiXCR, one entry per CDR3 protein. Of about 730,000 distinct CDR3 sequences listed, roughly 44% are singletons.

This sequence joins TRBV6-2 or TRBV6-3 and TRBJ2-7, with TRBD2 identical over 13 bases. Material: blood. This TCR derives from a woman in her fifties or sixties in good health. The DNA for the CDR3 is TGTGCCAGCAGTTATCAACTAGCGGGAGGGCCGGTCTACTACGAGCAGTACTTC. It translates to CASSYQLAGGPVYYEQYF.